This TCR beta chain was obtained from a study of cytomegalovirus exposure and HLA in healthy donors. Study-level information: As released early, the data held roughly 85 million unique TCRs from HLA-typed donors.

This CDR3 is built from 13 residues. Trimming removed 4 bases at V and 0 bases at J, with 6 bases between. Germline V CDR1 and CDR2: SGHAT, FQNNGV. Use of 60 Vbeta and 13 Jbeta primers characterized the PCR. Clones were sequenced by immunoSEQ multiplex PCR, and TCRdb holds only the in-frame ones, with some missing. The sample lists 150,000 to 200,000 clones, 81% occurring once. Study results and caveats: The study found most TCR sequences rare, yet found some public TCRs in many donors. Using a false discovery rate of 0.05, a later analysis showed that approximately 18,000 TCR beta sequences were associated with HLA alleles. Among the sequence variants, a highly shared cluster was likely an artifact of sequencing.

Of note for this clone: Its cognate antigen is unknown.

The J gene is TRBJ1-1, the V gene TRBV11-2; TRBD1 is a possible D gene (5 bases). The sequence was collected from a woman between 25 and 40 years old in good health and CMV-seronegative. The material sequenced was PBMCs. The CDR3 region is CASSSDMNTEAFF. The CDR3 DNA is TGTGCCAGCAGCTCGGACATGAACACTGAAGCTTTCTTT.